These T cell receptor beta chains were read from a single sample in a study of beta chain features in type 1 diabetes. Only in-frame clones appear in the TCRdb table, and some are missing; sequencing was by immunoSEQ multiplex PCR. The data show 200,000 to 300,000 clones, roughly 20% seen once. Sequenced: naive CD4+ T cells from blood. The receptors shown here come from a woman aged 40 to 50 with type 1 diabetes. The CDR3 runs from the conserved cysteine through the conserved F or W. A D gene is named only where the DNA matches it firmly. Not all rows give a size; the values are once, few, many and, for expanded clones, a class.

clone size	D gene	V gene	J gene	CDR3 DNA	CDR3 protein
NA	NA	TRBV5-1	TRBJ2-2	TGCGCCAGCAGCTTGGCACAGAGCACCGGGGAGCTGTTTTTT	CASSLAQSTGELFF
NA	TRBD2	TRBV7-2	TRBJ2-2	TGTGCCAGCAGCTCCTATAGCGGGAGTCACACCGGGGAGCTGTTTTTT	CASSSYSGSHTGELFF
NA	TRBD1	TRBV6-1	TRBJ1-2	TGTGCCACCGTAGCAGGGGGCGCGGTCTATGGCTACACCTTC	CATVAGGAVYGYTF
NA	NA	TRBV9	TRBJ2-7	TGTGCCAGCAGCCCTAGACCGGAAAACGAGCAGTACTTC	CASSPRPENEQYF
few	NA	TRBV5-4	TRBJ1-1	TGTGCCAGCAGTTTGCCCGCGGGAATGAACACTGAAGCTTTCTTT	CASSLPAGMNTEAFF
few	NA	TRBV29-1	TRBJ1-1	TGCAGCGTTGGGGCATTGGCTATGAACACTGAAGCTTTCTTT	CSVGALAMNTEAFF
NA	TRBD2	TRBV6-4	TRBJ2-2	TGTGCCAGCAGTGACTCAGGTAGCGGGAGATTCCACGGGGAGCTGTTTTTT	CASSDSGSGRFHGELFF
few	NA	TRBV29-1	TRBJ1-3	TGCAGCGTTTGCGACAGGACGGACACCATATATTTT	CSVCDRTDTIYF
few	NA	TRBV20-1	TRBJ2-1	TGCCAATGGGCCACCTACAATGAGCAGTTCTTC	CQWATYNEQFF
NA	TRBD1	TRBV5-1	TRBJ2-1	TGCGCCAGCAGCCCGGGACAGGTGGTTGATGAGCAGTTCTTC	CASSPGQVVDEQFF
NA	TRBD1	TRBV5-6	TRBJ1-5	TGTGCCAGCAGCTTGAATGTAGGGACAGGAATAAATCAGCCCCAGCATTTT	CASSLNVGTGINQPQHF
NA	TRBD1	TRBV4-1	TRBJ1-1	TGCGCCAGCAGCGAACAGGGGGATAGCACTGAAGCTTTCTTT	CASSEQGDSTEAFF
NA	NA	TRBV7-9	TRBJ2-3	TGTGCCAGCAGCCTTACGGGACTCCCTGCAGGAGATACGCAGTATTTT	CASSLTGLPAGDTQYF
NA	NA	TRBV7-3	TRBJ2-5	TGTGCCAGCAGCTTAATTCCCTCTGAGACCCAGTACTTC	CASSLIPSETQYF
NA	NA	TRBV7-3	TRBJ1-6	TGTGCCAGCAGCCCCGGACAGTTTAATTCACCCCTCCACTTT	CASSPGQFNSPLHF
NA	NA	TRBV15	TRBJ1-6	TGTGCCACCAGCAGACCCCAGGGGTATGGGGCCCTCCACTTT	CATSRPQGYGALHF
few	NA	TRBV7-2	TRBJ2-7	TGTGCCAGCAGCTTAGACCGGTCCGCGGGGGAGCAGTACTTC	CASSLDRSAGEQYF
few	NA	TRBV20-1	TRBJ1-2	TGCAGTGCTGGAAACAGGCCCCTGATATTATTC	CSAGNRPLILF
NA	NA	TRBV28	TRBJ1-4	TGTGCCAGCAGTTTAGAGGTTCAGTCGCTGTTTTTT	CASSLEVQSLFF
few	NA	TRBV7-9	TRBJ1-2	TGTGCCAGCAGCTACAGAAGGGGCTACACCTTC	CASSYRRGYTF
few	TRBD2	TRBV9	TRBJ2-5	TGTGCCAGCAGCGTAGCCGCGGGAGGGGAGACCCAGTACTTC	CASSVAAGGETQYF
NA	NA	TRBV5-6	TRBJ2-2	TGTGCCAGCAGCGGGAGCTCCGGGGAGCTGTTTTTT	CASSGSSGELFF
NA	NA	TRBV7-2	TRBJ2-7	TGTGCCAGCAGCTTAAATGAGAGAGGCCCCTTGCAGTACTTC	CASSLNERGPLQYF
NA	TRBD1	TRBV4-2	TRBJ2-7	TGTGCCAGCAGCGTCGGGCAGGGGGTTGGTTACGAGCAGTACTTC	CASSVGQGVGYEQYF
NA	NA	TRBV6-5	TRBJ1-2	TGTGCCAGCAGTTACTCGGGACCACAGGGACGGTATGGCTACACCTTC	CASSYSGPQGRYGYTF
NA	NA	TRBV19	TRBJ1-5	TGTGCCAGTAGTGTTATCAGGGGTCCGACAATGCCCCAGCATTTT	CASSVIRGPTMPQHF
NA	TRBD2	TRBV30	TRBJ2-1	TGTGCCTGGAGTCTCAGCGGGGGGTACAATGAGCAGTTCTTC	CAWSLSGGYNEQFF
NA	NA	TRBV4-1	TRBJ2-3	TGCGCCAGCAGCCACCTTACAGGGTCAGATACGCAGTATTTT	CASSHLTGSDTQYF
NA	NA	TRBV28	TRBJ2-5	TGTGCCAGCAGTTCGGAACAGGGGACTCAAGAGACCCAGTACTTC	CASSSEQGTQETQYF
few	TRBD1	TRBV14	TRBJ2-7	TGTGCCAGCAGCCCGGGACAGGGCCCCTACGAGCAGTACTTC	CASSPGQGPYEQYF
NA	NA	TRBV28	TRBJ2-5	TGTGCCAGCAGTTTGGACGCACGGAGGGAGACCCAGTACTTC	CASSLDARRETQYF
NA	TRBD1	TRBV19	TRBJ2-6	TGTGCCAGTAGTATTGACAGGGGCGCTGGGGCCAACGTCCTGACTTTC	CASSIDRGAGANVLTF
few	TRBD1	TRBV19	TRBJ2-1	TGTGCCAGTACAAAGGGACAGGGCTACAATGAGCAGTTCTTC	CASTKGQGYNEQFF
NA	NA	TRBV18	TRBJ2-7	TGTGCCAGCTCACCATACGACAGCTACGAGCAGTACTTC	CASSPYDSYEQYF
few	TRBD1	TRBV4-2	TRBJ2-3	TGTGCCAGCAGCCAAGATCAAACAGGGGGTAGAGTTACGCAGTATTTT	CASSQDQTGGRVTQYF
NA	NA	TRBV7-2	TRBJ2-7	TGTGCCAGCAGCTTATCCGGCTACGAGCAGTACTTC	CASSLSGYEQYF
NA	TRBD2	TRBV14	TRBJ2-1	TGTGCCAGCAGCCAAGATAAGCTAGCGGGAGGGGCCGGATTGGATGAGCAGTTCTTC	CASSQDKLAGGAGLDEQFF
few	NA	TRBV18	TRBJ2-1	TGTGCCAGCTCACGTGGAGGTGCCTACAATGAGCAGTTCTTC	CASSRGGAYNEQFF
few	NA	TRBV27	TRBJ2-6	TGTGCCAGCAGTCTCGCCTCGGGGTCTGGGGCCAACGTCCTGACTTTC	CASSLASGSGANVLTF
few	TRBD2	TRBV30	TRBJ2-1	TGTGCCTGGGGGGGACTAGCGGGGCTCAATGAGCAGTTCTTC	CAWGGLAGLNEQFF
NA	NA	TRBV7-2	TRBJ2-1	TGTGCCAGCAGATCCGGGACAAGTACCTACAATGAGCAGTTCTTC	CASRSGTSTYNEQFF
NA	NA	TRBV25-1	TRBJ1-2	TGTGCCAGCAGTGACCCCCGGGTGCCTAACTATGGCTACACCTTC	CASSDPRVPNYGYTF
NA	NA	TRBV5-1	TRBJ2-5	TGCGCCAGCAGCTTGGCCAGCGGGCTCGAGGTGGGGAACTTC	CASSLASGLEVGNF
few	TRBD2	TRBV15	TRBJ2-1	TGTGCCACCAGCAGAGGGGGACTAGCGGACTCCTACAATGAGCAGTTCTTC	CATSRGGLADSYNEQFF
few	NA	TRBV7-2	TRBJ1-1	TGTGCCAGCAGCCAGAACACTGAAGCTTTCTTT	CASSQNTEAFF
NA	TRBD1	TRBV18	TRBJ2-7	TGTGCCAGCTCACCGGGACAGGGGAAATACGAGCAGTACTTC	CASSPGQGKYEQYF
NA	NA	TRBV27	TRBJ1-1	TGTGCCAGCAGGACAGTGAACATGAACACTGAAGCTTTCTTT	CASRTVNMNTEAFF
NA	TRBD1	TRBV5-4	TRBJ2-5	TGTGCCAGCAGCGTACAGGGGAAGGAGACCCAGTACTTC	CASSVQGKETQYF
few	TRBD2	TRBV6-5	TRBJ2-1	TGTGCCAGCAGTTCTGAGCGGGGAACCTACAATGAGCAGTTCTTC	CASSSERGTYNEQFF
NA	NA	TRBV4-3	TRBJ1-3	TGCGCCAGCAGCCAAGTTGCAGGGACTGGAAACACCATATATTTT	CASSQVAGTGNTIYF
NA	NA	TRBV29-1	TRBJ2-4	TGCAGCGTTGAAAGGCGGGGTAGCATTCAGTACTTC	CSVERRGSIQYF
NA	NA	TRBV9	TRBJ2-6	TGTGCCAGCAGCGAAACCCTAAGGAGCTCTGGGGCCAACGTCCTGACTTTC	CASSETLRSSGANVLTF